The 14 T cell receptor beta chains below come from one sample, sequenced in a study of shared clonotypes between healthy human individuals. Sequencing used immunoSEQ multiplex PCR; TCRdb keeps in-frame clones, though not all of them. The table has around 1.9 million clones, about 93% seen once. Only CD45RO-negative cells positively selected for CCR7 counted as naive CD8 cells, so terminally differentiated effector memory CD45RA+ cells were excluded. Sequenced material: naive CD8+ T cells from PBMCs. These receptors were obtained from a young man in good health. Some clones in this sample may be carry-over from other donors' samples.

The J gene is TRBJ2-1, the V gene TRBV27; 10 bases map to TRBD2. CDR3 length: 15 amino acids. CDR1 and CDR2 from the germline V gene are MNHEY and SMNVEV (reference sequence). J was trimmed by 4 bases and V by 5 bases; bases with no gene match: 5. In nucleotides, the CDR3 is TGTGCCAGCAGTCTAGCGGGAGTTGGGTACAATGAGCAGTTCTTC. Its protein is CASSLAGVGYNEQFF.

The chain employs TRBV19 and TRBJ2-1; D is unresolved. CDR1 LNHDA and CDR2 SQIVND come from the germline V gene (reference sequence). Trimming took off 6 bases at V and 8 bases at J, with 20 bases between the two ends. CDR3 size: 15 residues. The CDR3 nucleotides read TGTGCCAGTAGCCCCCGAGGCCTTAGTCTCCATGAGCAGTTCTTC. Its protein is CASSPRGLSLHEQFF.

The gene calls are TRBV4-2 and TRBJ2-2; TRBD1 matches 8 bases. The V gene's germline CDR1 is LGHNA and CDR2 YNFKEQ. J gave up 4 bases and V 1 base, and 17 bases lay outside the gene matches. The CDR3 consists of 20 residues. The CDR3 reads CASSQGLSTGQGFFTGELFF. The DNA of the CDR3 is TGTGCCAGCAGCCAAGGCTTAAGCACAGGACAGGGATTTTTCACCGGGGAGCTGTTTTTT.

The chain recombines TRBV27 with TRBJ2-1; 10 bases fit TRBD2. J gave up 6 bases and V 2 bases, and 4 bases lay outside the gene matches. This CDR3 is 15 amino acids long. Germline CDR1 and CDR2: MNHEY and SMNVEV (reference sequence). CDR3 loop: CASSLGVAGGNEQFF. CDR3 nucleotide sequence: TGTGCCAGCAGTTTAGGAGTAGCGGGAGGCAATGAGCAGTTCTTC.

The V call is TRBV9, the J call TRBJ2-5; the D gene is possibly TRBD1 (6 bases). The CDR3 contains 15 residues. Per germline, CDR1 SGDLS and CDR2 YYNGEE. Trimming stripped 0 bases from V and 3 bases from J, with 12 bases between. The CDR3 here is CASSVEGTTKETQYF. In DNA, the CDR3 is TGTGCCAGCAGCGTAGAGGGGACAACTAAAGAGACCCAGTACTTC.

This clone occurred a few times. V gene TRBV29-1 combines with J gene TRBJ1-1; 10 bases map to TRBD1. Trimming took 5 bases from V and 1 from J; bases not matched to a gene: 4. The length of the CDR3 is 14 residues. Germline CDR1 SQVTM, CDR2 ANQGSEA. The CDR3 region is CSVLGTGANTEAFF. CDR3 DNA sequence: TGCAGCGTTCTAGGGACAGGGGCGAACACTGAAGCTTTCTTT. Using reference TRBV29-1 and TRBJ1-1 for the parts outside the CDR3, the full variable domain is SAVISQKPSRDICQRGTSLTIQCQVDSQVTMMFWYRQQPGQSLTLIATANQGSEATYESGFVIDKFPISRPNLTFSTLTVSNMSPEDSSIYLCSVLGTGANTEAFFGQGTRLTVV.

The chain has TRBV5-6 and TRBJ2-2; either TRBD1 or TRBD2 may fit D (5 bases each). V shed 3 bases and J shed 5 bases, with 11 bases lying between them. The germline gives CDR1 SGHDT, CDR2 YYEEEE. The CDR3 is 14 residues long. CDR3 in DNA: TGTGCCAGCAGCTGGGCAGGGAGAACCGGGGAGCTGTTTTTT. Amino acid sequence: CASSWAGRTGELFF.

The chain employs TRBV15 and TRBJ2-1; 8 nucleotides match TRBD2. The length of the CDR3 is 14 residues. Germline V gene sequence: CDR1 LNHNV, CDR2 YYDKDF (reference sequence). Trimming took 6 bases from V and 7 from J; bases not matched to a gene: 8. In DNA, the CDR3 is TGTGCCACCAGTAATCCCGGGACTAGTAATGAGCAGTTCTTC. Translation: CATSNPGTSNEQFF.

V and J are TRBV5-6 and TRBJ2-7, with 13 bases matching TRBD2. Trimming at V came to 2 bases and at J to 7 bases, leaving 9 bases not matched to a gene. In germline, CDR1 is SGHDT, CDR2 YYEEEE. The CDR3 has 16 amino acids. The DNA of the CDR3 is TGTGCCAGCAGCTTCCTGACTAGCGGGAGGATCGGGGAGCAGTACTTC. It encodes CASSFLTSGRIGEQYF.

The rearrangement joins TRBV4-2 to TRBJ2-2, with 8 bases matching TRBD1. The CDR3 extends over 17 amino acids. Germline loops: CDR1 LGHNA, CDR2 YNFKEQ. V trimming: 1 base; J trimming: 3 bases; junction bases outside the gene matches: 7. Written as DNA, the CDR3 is TGTGCCAGCAGCCAAGCACAGGGGGTGATGGACACCGGGGAGCTGTTTTTT. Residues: CASSQAQGVMDTGELFF.

CDR3 nucleotide sequence: TGTGCCAGCAGTCTTCCGGGGAAGGGCACTGAAGCTTTCTTT. Protein sequence: CASSLPGKGTEAFF. This rearrangement joins TRBV27 to TRBJ1-1; no definite D call. V was cut by 5 bases and J by 4 bases, with 14 bases left in between. The CDR3 contains 14 residues. CDR1 is MNHEY and CDR2 is SMNVEV in the germline V gene (reference sequence).

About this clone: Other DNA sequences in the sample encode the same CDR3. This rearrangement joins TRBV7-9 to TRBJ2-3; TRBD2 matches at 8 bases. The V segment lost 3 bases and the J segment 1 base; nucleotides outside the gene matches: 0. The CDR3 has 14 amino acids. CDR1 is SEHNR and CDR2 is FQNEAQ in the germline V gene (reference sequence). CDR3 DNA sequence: TGTGCCAGCAGCTTTAGCGGGGGCACAGATACGCAGTATTTT. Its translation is CASSFSGGTDTQYF.

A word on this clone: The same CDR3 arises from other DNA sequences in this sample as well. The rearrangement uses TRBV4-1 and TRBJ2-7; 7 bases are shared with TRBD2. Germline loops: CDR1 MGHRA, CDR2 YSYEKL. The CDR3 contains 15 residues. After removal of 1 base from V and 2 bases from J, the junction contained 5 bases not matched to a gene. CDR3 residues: CASSQGPGLAYEQYF. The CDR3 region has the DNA TGCGCCAGCAGCCAAGGGCCAGGACTAGCCTACGAGCAGTACTTC.

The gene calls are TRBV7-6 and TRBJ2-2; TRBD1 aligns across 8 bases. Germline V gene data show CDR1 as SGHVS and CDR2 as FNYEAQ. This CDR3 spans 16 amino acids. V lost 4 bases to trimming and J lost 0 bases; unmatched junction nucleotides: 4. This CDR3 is CASSSRTGSNTGELFF. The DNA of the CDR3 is TGTGCCAGCAGCTCCAGGACAGGGTCGAACACCGGGGAGCTGTTTTTT.